The 12 T cell receptor beta chains below were found in one sample sequenced in a study of shared clonotypes between healthy human individuals. CD45RO-negative, CCR7-selected cells formed the naive CD8 fraction, which excluded terminally differentiated effector memory CD45RA+ cells. Measured with immunoSEQ multiplex PCR; TCRdb has only the in-frame clones, and not every one. The sample contains around 2,000,000 clones, roughly 95% of which appear only once. The sample was naive CD8+ T cells sorted from blood. Every receptor here comes from a man between 18 and 35 years old in good health.

Here the CDR3 reads CASSTGPLYEQYF. CDR3 DNA: TGTGCCAGTAGTACAGGACCGCTTTACGAGCAGTACTTC. V and J are TRBV19 and TRBJ2-7; D gene uncertain. The V and J ends lost 4 bases and 4 bases respectively, with 11 bases between them. The CDR3 is 13 amino acids. Germline values: CDR1 LNHDA, CDR2 SQIVND (reference sequence).

Worth noting for this clone: One junction end disagrees with the germline gene, perhaps due to a read error. The chain links TRBV15 to TRBJ1-1; D might be TRBD1 (6 bases). The CDR3 covers 10 residues. Germline CDR1 reads LNHNV; CDR2 reads YYDKDF (reference sequence). The CDR3 bases are TGTGCCACCAGCGCAGGGGATCTTGAGTTT. Amino acids: CATSAGDLEF.

The chain employs TRBV5-6 and TRBJ2-1, with a possible D match to TRBD1 (6 bases). Germline V gives CDR1 SGHDT, CDR2 YYEEEE. V shed 2 bases and J shed 0 bases, with 9 bases lying between them. The CDR3 extends over 15 amino acids. In DNA form, the CDR3 reads TGTGCCAGCAGCTTTCAGGGGAACTCCTACAATGAGCAGTTCTTC. Translation: CASSFQGNSYNEQFF.

The chain employs TRBV27 and TRBJ2-7; 8 nucleotides agree with TRBD1. The CDR3 length is 16 residues. Per germline, CDR1 MNHEY and CDR2 SMNVEV (reference sequence). The trim removed 5 bases at V and 1 base at J, leaving 10 bases unmatched. The DNA for the CDR3 is TGTGCCAGCAGTCCATCCAAGGGACAGGAATCCTACGAGCAGTACTTC. Protein product: CASSPSKGQESYEQYF.

The rearrangement uses TRBV4-3 and TRBJ2-7; D is possibly TRBD1 (5 bases). Germline V gene sequence: CDR1 LGHNA, CDR2 YSLEER. V gave up 1 base and J gave up 3 bases, with 10 bases separating them. The length of the CDR3 is 14 residues. The CDR3 is CASSQGQGYYEQYF. In DNA, the CDR3 is TGCGCCAGCAGCCAAGGCCAGGGATACTACGAGCAGTACTTC.

The rearrangement joins TRBV6-5 to TRBJ2-3; D uncertain. Germline lookup yields CDR1 MNHEY and CDR2 SVGAGI. The CDR3 runs 9 residues. The V end was cut by 8 bases, the J end by 14 bases, with 11 bases between. The CDR3 region is CASVLRPYF. The DNA for the CDR3 is TGTGCCAGCGTCCTAAGGCCGTATTTT.

The V call is TRBV4-3, the J call TRBJ2-1, with D hard to call. The CDR3 covers 13 residues. V gave up 0 bases and J gave up 6 bases, with 6 bases separating them. CDR1 LGHNA and CDR2 YSLEER come from the germline V gene. This CDR3 is CASSQDLSNEQFF. In DNA, the CDR3 is TGCGCCAGCAGCCAAGATCTATCCAATGAGCAGTTCTTC.

The rearrangement joins TRBV9 to TRBJ2-3, with TRBD2 matching over 15 bases. J gave up 3 bases and V 4 bases, and 6 bases lay outside the gene matches. This CDR3 is built from 17 residues. Germline CDR1 is SGDLS and CDR2 is YYNGEE. CDR3 DNA: TGTGCCAGCAGCCTAACCGGGACTAGCGGGGGGACAGATACGCAGTATTTT. It is translated as CASSLTGTSGGTDTQYF.

This clone came up a few times. This CDR3 is CASREGNSPLHF. DNA for the CDR3: TGTGCCAGTAGGGAGGGGAATTCACCCCTCCACTTT. V and J are TRBV19 and TRBJ1-6, with D possibly matching TRBD1 (5 bases). V dropped 6 bases and J dropped 7 bases, with 7 bases sitting between them. The V gene's germline CDR1 is LNHDA and CDR2 SQIVND (reference sequence). The CDR3 extends over 12 amino acids. Complete variable domain (other parts from reference TRBV19 and TRBJ1-6): DGGITQSPKYLFRKEGQNVTLSCEQNLNHDAMYWYRQDPGQGLRLIYYSQIVNDFQKGDIAEGYSVSREKKESFPLTVTSAQKNPTAFYLCASREGNSPLHFGNGTRLTVT.

The V call is TRBV5-1, the J call TRBJ2-7, with 8 positions matching TRBD2. This CDR3 comprises 17 residues. Germline lookup yields CDR1 SGHRS and CDR2 YFSETQ. The ends lost 0 bases at V and 0 bases at J; junction bases unmatched: 8. The CDR3 sequence is CASSLVPSGSLSYEQYF. CDR3 in DNA: TGCGCCAGCAGCTTGGTCCCTAGCGGGTCCCTCTCCTACGAGCAGTACTTC.

V gene TRBV19 combines with J gene TRBJ2-2; 7 bases fit TRBD1. V gave up 6 bases and J gave up 4 bases; unmatched junction bases: 2. This CDR3 has 13 amino acids. Germline lookup yields CDR1 LNHDA and CDR2 SQIVND (reference sequence). The CDR3 sequence: CASRTGSTGELFF. The CDR3, as DNA: TGTGCCAGTAGGACAGGGAGCACCGGGGAGCTGTTTTTT.

The chain has TRBV25-1 and TRBJ2-7; D call uncertain. CDR3 length: 13 amino acids. V lost 4 bases and J 0 bases, leaving 7 bases between the germline ends. Germline-derived CDR1 and CDR2 are MGHDK and SYGVNS. The CDR3 spells CASSARLSYEQYF. DNA for the CDR3: TGTGCCAGCAGTGCGCGCCTCTCCTACGAGCAGTACTTC.